This T cell receptor beta chain is from a study of Graves' ophthalmopathy and Graves' hyperthyroidism. As for the study in general: The collection of peripheral blood took place at initial diagnosis, before any treatment. Findings of the study overall: Detection in blood was also observed for most expanded thyroid clonotypes above 0.001 frequency.

This clonotype was counted ten times or more. Its matching antigen is unknown. Other autoimmune disease, uncontrolled infection, pregnancy and lactation led to exclusion. Deletions cut 2 bases from V and 4 bases from J, with 8 bases between. This CDR3 has 13 residues. RNA served as the template for amplifying TCR beta CDR3 regions. Second-round multiplex PCR came after a first-round RT-PCR that employed HTBI primers. TCRdb re-analysed the multiplex PCR reads in MiXCR, keeping a single row per CDR3 protein. The sample holds roughly 160,000 distinct CDR3 sequences, approximately 40% seen once. The sequenced sample was peripheral blood. The chain carries TRBV12-3 or TRBV12-4 and TRBJ2-5; D gene uncertain. The sequence came from a woman aged 40 to 50 with Graves' ophthalmopathy. CDR3 amino acids: CASSLIPPETQYF. For the CDR3, the DNA is TGTGCCAGCAGTTTAATCCCCCCAGAGACCCAGTACTTC.